The next 14 T cell receptor beta chains were all read from a single sample in a study of shared clonotypes between healthy human individuals. Sequenced by immunoSEQ multiplex PCR; TCRdb stores in-frame clones only, minus some. The table records fewer than 550,000 clones, over 75% of them present only once. What was sequenced was PBMCs. The source is a woman in her thirties or forties in good health. Some clones in this sample may be carry-over from other donors' samples.

V gene TRBV2 combines with J gene TRBJ1-2; no definite D call. Trimming took 3 bases from V and 2 from J, leaving 7 bases between them. The CDR3 loop spans 13 amino acids. Germline V gene lookup returns CDR1 SNHLY and CDR2 FYNNEI. The CDR3 DNA sequence: TGTGCCAGCAGTGACGACAACAACTATGGCTACACCTTC. This codes for CASSDDNNYGYTF.

This clone was found a few times. V is TRBV6-4 and J is TRBJ1-5; D not resolved. Germline V CDR1 and CDR2: MRHNA, SNTAGT. V lost 4 bases, J lost 5 bases, and 9 bases lay in between. This CDR3 region has 13 residues. CDR3 amino acids: CASSAEEDQPQHF. The CDR3 DNA reads as TGTGCCAGCAGTGCTGAGGAGGATCAGCCCCAGCATTTT.

This sequence joins TRBV19 and TRBJ2-3; TRBD2 agrees at 9 bases. The CDR3 is 15 amino acids. From germline, CDR1 is LNHDA and CDR2 SQIVND (reference sequence). Unmatched junction bases numbered 6, after V lost 5 bases and J lost 3 bases. CDR3 in DNA: TGTGCCAGTAGTCCCCTAGCGGGATTTACAGATACGCAGTATTTT. This encodes CASSPLAGFTDTQYF. Based on the CDR3 plus reference TRBV19 and TRBJ2-3, the full variable domain is DGGITQSPKYLFRKEGQNVTLSCEQNLNHDAMYWYRQDPGQGLRLIYYSQIVNDFQKGDIAEGYSVSREKKESFPLTVTSAQKNPTAFYLCASSPLAGFTDTQYFGPGTRLTVL.

The chain uses TRBV28 and TRBJ1-5, with 8 bases that match TRBD1. J gave up 5 bases and V 5 bases, and 20 bases lay outside the gene matches. The CDR3 consists of 19 residues. Looked up from germline, CDR1 is MDHEN and CDR2 is SYDVKM. CDR3 loop: CASSPLPKQGVVRDQPQHF. The CDR3 DNA follows: TGTGCCAGCAGTCCACTACCGAAACAGGGGGTGGTCCGAGATCAGCCCCAGCATTTT.

The chain recombines TRBV28 with TRBJ1-2, with D perhaps TRBD1 (5 bases). Germline V CDR1 and CDR2: MDHEN, SYDVKM. The CDR3 loop spans 14 amino acids. The V and J ends lost 5 bases and 8 bases respectively, with 18 bases between them. The CDR3 DNA follows: TGTGCCAGCAGTGCCGGGACCCCCCCTAGGGGCTACACCTTC. This encodes CASSAGTPPRGYTF.

This chain uses TRBV28 with TRBJ1-4; 8 bases are a match to TRBD1. CDR1 is MDHEN and CDR2 is SYDVKM in the germline V gene. The CDR3 has 17 residues. V lost 4 bases to trimming and J lost 0 bases; unmatched junction nucleotides: 7. Here the CDR3 reads CASSSGGQVATNEKLFF. DNA of the CDR3: TGTGCCAGCAGTTCAGGGGGACAGGTAGCAACTAATGAAAAACTGTTTTTT.

This rearrangement joins TRBV27 to TRBJ1-3, with TRBD1 matching 9 bases. CDR1 and CDR2 (germline): MNHEY, SMNVEV (reference sequence). The ends lost 3 bases at V and 4 bases at J; junction bases unmatched: 4. The CDR3 consists of 15 residues. The CDR3 is CASSLGQGLGNTIYF. The CDR3 DNA sequence: TGTGCCAGCAGTTTGGGACAGGGCCTCGGAAACACCATATATTTT.

The gene calls are TRBV6-5 and TRBJ1-2; TRBD1 aligns across 7 bases. V trimming: 5 bases; J trimming: 8 bases; junction bases outside the gene matches: 11. Germline V lookup: CDR1 MNHEY, CDR2 SVGAGI. The CDR3 is 14 residues long. This chain's CDR3 is CASSLGTEVVGYTF. The CDR3 nucleotides read TGTGCCAGCAGTCTCGGGACAGAGGTCGTGGGCTACACCTTC.

The CDR3 spells CASSNGPGTEAFF. The CDR3 DNA sequence: TGTGCCAGCAGTAACGGGCCGGGCACTGAAGCTTTCTTT. The rearrangement links TRBV6-5 to TRBJ1-1, with D uncertain. V shed 5 bases and J shed 4 bases, with 11 bases lying between them. The CDR3 is 13 residues long. CDR1 is MNHEY, CDR2 SVGAGI, per germline.

The chain uses TRBV15 and TRBJ2-7; either TRBD1 or TRBD2 may fit D (6 bases each). The CDR3 is 15 residues long. The germline V gene has CDR1 LNHNV and CDR2 YYDKDF (reference sequence). V lost 3 bases to trimming and J lost 3 bases, with 15 bases between them. The CDR3 DNA is TGTGCCACCAGCAGGGACTTCGGAGGGGGCTACGAGCAGTACTTC. Translation: CATSRDFGGGYEQYF.

The CDR3, as DNA: TGTGCCAGCCCCCCCGTGGAGACGGTACAAGAGACCCAGTACTTC. It yields the protein CASPPVETVQETQYF. The chain combines TRBV12-1 with TRBJ2-5; TRBD2 reflects the table's D call only, with no check against the DNA. TRBV12-1 is deemed a pseudogene. This CDR3 has 15 amino acids.

CDR3 nucleotides: TGTGCCAGCAGCATTAGGGACACAGCCAAAAACATTCAGTACTTC. Translating gives CASSIRDTAKNIQYF. This chain connects TRBV28 to TRBJ2-4; perhaps TRBD1 as D (6 bases). Germline-derived CDR1 and CDR2 are MDHEN and SYDVKM. CDR3 length equals 15 residues. The germline V and J ends were trimmed by 6 bases and 0 bases, with 12 bases remaining between them.

The chain combines TRBV4-1 with TRBJ2-1, with 7 bases aligning to TRBD2. CDR3 length: 16 residues. Germline assignment: CDR1 MGHRA and CDR2 YSYEKL. J lost 2 bases, V lost 1 base, and 5 bases had no gene match. CDR3 coding DNA: TGCGCCAGCAGCCAAGTAAGCGGGAAGGCCTACAATGAGCAGTTCTTC. Translation gives CASSQVSGKAYNEQFF.

This chain links TRBV5-1 with TRBJ2-7; 9 bases line up with TRBD1. V was pared by 4 bases and J by 3 bases, with 11 bases of the junction left unmatched. CDR1 is SGHRS and CDR2 is YFSETQ in the germline V gene. The CDR3 runs to 16 residues. The CDR3 DNA follows: TGCGCCAGCAGCCCGGGACTCGGACAGGGGATCTACGAGCAGTACTTC. Translation gives CASSPGLGQGIYEQYF.